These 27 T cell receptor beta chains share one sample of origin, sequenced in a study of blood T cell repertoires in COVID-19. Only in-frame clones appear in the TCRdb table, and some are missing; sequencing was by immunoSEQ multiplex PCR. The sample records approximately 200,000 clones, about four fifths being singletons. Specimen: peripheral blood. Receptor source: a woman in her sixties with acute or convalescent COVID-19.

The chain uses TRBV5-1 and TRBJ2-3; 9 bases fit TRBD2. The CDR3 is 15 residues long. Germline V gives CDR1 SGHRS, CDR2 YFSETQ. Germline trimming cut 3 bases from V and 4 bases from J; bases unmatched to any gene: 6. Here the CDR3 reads CASSSLAGVSDTQYF. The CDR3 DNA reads TGCGCCAGCAGCTCATTAGCGGGGGTTTCAGATACGCAGTATTTT.

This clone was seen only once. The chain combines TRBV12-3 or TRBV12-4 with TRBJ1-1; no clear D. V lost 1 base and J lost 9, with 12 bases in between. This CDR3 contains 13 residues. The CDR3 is CASSLDSNLKAFF. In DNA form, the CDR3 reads TGTGCCAGCAGTTTAGACAGCAACCTTAAAGCTTTCTTT.

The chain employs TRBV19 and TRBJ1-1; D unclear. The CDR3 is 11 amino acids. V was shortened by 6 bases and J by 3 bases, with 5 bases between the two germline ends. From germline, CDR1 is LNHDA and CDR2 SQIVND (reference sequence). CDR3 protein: CASRRDTEAFF. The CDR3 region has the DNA TGTGCCAGTAGGAGGGACACTGAAGCTTTCTTT.

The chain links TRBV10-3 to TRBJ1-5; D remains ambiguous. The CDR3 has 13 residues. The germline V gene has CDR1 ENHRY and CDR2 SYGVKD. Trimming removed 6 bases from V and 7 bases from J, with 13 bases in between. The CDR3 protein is CAIRPSDSQPQHF. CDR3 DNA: TGTGCCATCAGACCCAGCGATTCGCAGCCCCAGCATTTT.

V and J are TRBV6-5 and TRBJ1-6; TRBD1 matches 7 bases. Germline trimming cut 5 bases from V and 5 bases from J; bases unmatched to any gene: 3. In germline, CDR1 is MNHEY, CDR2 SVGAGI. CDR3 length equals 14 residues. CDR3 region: CASSLGQNNSPLHF. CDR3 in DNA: TGTGCCAGCAGTCTGGGACAGAATAATTCACCCCTCCACTTT.

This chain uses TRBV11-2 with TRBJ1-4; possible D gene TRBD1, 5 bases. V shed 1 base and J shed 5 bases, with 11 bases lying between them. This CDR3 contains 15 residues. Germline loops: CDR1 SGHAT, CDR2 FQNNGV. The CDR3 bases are TGTGCCAGCAGCTTAGGGAGACAGATAAATGAAAAACTGTTTTTT. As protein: CASSLGRQINEKLFF.

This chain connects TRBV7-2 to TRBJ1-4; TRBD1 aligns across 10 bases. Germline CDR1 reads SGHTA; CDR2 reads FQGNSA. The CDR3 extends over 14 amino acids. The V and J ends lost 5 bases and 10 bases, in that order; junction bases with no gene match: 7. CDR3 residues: CASSGTGDGGKLFF. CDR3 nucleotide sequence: TGTGCCAGCAGCGGGACAGGGGATGGAGGAAAACTGTTTTTT.

Written as DNA, the CDR3 is TGTGCCAGCAGTTACTCGCGAGCCGGGAGCTCCTACGAGCAGTACTTC. Its translation: CASSYSRAGSSYEQYF. The chain recombines TRBV6-2 or TRBV6-3 with TRBJ2-7; possibly TRBD2 for D (6 bases). Trimming took off 0 bases at V and 0 bases at J, with 12 bases between the two ends. The CDR3 totals 16 residues. From germline, CDR1 is MNHEY and CDR2 SVGEGT.

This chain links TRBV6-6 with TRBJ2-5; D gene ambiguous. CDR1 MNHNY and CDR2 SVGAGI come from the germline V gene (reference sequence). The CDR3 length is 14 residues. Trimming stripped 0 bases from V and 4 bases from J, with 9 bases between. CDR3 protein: CASSYSENSETQYF. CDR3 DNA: TGTGCCAGCAGTTACTCGGAGAATTCAGAGACCCAGTACTTC.

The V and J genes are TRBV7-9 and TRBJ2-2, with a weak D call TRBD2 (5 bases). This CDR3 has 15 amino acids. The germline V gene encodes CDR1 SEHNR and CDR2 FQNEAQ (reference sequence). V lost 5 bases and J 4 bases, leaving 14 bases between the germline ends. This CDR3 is CASSETTAFTGELFF. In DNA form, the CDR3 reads TGTGCCAGCAGCGAGACTACTGCCTTCACCGGGGAGCTGTTTTTT.

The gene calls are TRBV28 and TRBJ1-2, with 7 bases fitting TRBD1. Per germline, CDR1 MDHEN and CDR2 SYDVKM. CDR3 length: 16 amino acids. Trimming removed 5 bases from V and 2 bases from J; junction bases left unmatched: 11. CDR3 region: CASSENRGRRNYGYTF. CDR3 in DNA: TGTGCCAGCAGTGAGAACAGGGGAAGGAGGAACTATGGCTACACCTTC.

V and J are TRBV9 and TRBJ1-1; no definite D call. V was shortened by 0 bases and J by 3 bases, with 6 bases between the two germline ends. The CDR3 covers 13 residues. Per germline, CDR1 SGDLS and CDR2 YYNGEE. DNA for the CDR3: TGTGCCAGCAGCGTAGGTGGAGACACTGAAGCTTTCTTT. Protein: CASSVGGDTEAFF.

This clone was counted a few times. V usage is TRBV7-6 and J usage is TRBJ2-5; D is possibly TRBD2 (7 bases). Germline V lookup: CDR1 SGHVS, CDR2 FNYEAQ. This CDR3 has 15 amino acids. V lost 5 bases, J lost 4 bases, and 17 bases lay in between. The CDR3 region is CASSKTGGLVETQYF. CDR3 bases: TGTGCCAGCAGCAAGACGGGGGGCTTGGTAGAGACCCAGTACTTC.

CDR3 nucleotides: TGTGCCAGCAGTTTATATCGGCAAGCGGGGGAGGGTGAGCAGTTCTTC. Amino acid sequence: CASSLYRQAGEGEQFF. This rearrangement joins TRBV27 to TRBJ2-1, with TRBD2 matching over 8 bases. CDR1 and CDR2 from the germline V gene are MNHEY and SMNVEV (reference sequence). CDR3 length: 16 residues. The V gene end was trimmed by 1 base and the J gene end by 9 bases; junction bases not matched to a gene: 11.

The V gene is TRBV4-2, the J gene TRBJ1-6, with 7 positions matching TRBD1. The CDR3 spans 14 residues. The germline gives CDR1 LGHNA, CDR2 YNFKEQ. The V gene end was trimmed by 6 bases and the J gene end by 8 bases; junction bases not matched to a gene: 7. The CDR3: CASRGTAEHSPLHF. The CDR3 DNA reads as TGTGCCAGCAGGGGGACAGCAGAACATTCACCCCTCCACTTT.

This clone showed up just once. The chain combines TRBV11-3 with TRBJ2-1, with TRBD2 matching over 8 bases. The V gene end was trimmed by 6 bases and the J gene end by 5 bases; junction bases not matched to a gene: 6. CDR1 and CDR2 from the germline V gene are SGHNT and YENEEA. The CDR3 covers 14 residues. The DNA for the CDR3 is TGTGCCAGCAGTCGGGGGGGCGCGGACAATGAGCAGTTCTTC. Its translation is CASSRGGADNEQFF.

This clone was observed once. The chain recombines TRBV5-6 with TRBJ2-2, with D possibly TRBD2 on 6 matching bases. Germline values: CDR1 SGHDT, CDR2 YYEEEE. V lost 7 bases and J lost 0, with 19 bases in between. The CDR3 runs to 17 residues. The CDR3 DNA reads TGTGCCAGCGGGCCTATCGGGGGATACCCGAACACCGGGGAGCTGTTTTTT. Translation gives CASGPIGGYPNTGELFF. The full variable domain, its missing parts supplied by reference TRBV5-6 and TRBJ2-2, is DAGVTQSPTHLIKTRGQQVTLRCSPKSGHDTVSWYQQALGQGPQFIFQYYEEEERQRGNFPDRFSGHQFPNYSSELNVNALLLGDSALYLCASGPIGGYPNTGELFFGEGSRLTVL.

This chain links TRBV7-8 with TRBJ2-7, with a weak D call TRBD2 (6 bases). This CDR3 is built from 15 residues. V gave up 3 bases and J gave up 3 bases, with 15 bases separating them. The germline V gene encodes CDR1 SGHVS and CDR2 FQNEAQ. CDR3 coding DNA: TGTGCCAGCAGCTTCTCCGTTGGGACTTTCTACGAGCAGTACTTC. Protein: CASSFSVGTFYEQYF.

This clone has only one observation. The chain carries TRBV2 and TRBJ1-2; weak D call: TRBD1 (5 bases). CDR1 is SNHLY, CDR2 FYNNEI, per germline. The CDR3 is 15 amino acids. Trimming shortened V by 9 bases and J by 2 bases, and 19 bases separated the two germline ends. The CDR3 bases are TGTGCCAGTAGGCCCTTCCCGACAGTAAACTATGGCTACACCTTC. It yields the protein CASRPFPTVNYGYTF.

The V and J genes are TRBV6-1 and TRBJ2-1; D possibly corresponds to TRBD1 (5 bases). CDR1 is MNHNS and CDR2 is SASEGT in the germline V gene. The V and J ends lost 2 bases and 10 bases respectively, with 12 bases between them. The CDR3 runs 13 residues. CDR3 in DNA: TGTGCCAGCAGTGAAACCAGGGTCGGCGAGCAGTTCTTC. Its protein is CASSETRVGEQFF.

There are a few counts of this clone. CDR3 sequence: CASSFDREPEQYF. CDR3 DNA sequence: TGTGCCAGCAGCTTTGACAGGGAACCCGAGCAGTACTTC. The chain combines TRBV5-4 with TRBJ2-7, with 7 bases identical to TRBD1. Trimming took 2 bases from V and 6 from J; bases not matched to a gene: 5. Germline lookup yields CDR1 SGHNT and CDR2 YYREEE (reference sequence). The CDR3 loop spans 13 amino acids. The complete variable domain, with remaining parts taken from reference TRBV5-4 and TRBJ2-7, reads ETGVTQSPTHLIKTRGQQVTLRCSSQSGHNTVSWYQQALGQGPQFIFQYYREEENGRGNFPPRFSGLQFPNYSSELNVNALELDDSALYLCASSFDREPEQYFGPGTRLTVT.

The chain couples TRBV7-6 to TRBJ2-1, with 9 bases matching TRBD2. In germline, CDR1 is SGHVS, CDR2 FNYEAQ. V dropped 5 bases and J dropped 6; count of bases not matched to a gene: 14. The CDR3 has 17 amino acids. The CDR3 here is CASSPRISRGGINEQFF. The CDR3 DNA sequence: TGTGCCAGCAGCCCTCGTATCTCGCGGGGGGGTATCAATGAGCAGTTCTTC.

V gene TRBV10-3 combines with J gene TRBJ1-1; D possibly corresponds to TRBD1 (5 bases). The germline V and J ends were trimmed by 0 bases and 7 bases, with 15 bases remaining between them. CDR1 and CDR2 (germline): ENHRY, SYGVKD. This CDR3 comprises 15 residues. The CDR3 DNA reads TGTGCCATCAGTGAGTCTACAGGAGGGTGGGGTGAAGCTTTCTTT. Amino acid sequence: CAISESTGGWGEAFF.

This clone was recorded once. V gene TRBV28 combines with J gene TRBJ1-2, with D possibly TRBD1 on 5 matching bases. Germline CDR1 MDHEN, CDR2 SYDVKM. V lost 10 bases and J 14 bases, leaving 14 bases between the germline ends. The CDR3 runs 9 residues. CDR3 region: CATGRGETF. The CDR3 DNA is TGTGCCACCGGCCGGGGGGAAACCTTC.

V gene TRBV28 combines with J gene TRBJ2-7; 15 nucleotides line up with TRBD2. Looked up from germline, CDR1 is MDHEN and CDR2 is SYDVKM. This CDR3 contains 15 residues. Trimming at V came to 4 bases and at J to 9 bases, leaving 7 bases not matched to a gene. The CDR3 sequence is CASSYQRTSGGVQYF. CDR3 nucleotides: TGTGCCAGCAGTTACCAACGGACTAGCGGGGGGGTGCAGTACTTC.

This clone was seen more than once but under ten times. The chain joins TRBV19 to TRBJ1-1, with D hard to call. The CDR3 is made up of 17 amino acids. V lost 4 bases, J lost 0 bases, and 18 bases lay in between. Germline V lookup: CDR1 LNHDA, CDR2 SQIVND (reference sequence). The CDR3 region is CASSTFRPTELNTEAFF. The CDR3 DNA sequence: TGTGCCAGTAGTACATTTCGCCCCACAGAGCTGAACACTGAAGCTTTCTTT.

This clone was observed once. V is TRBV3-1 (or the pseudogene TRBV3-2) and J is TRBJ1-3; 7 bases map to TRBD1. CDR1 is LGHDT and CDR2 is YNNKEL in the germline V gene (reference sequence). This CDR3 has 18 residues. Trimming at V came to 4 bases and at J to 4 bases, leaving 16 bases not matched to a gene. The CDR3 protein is CASSPRGEDRRIGNTIYF. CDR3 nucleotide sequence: TGTGCCAGCAGCCCAAGGGGGGAGGACAGGAGGATCGGAAACACCATATATTTT.